The sequence of this T cell receptor beta chain was determined in a study of blood T cells in healthy people across ages. The use of a sample-barcoded 5' primer and a J-beta primer mix characterized a second PCR of about 7 to 12 cycles. MiXCR was run by TCRdb on the 5' RACE reads, yielding one entry per CDR3 protein. The sample includes 650,000 to 1,000,000 distinct CDR3 sequences, around 34% of them seen just once. The CDR3 sequence is 15 residues long. V was cut by 0 bases and J by 2 bases, with 11 bases left in between. Per germline, CDR1 LNHNV and CDR2 YYDKDF (reference sequence). This clonotype was seen repeatedly, ten times or more. Healthy individuals of Caucasian origin from Russia, aged roughly 6 to 95, served as donors. Approximately 9.2 milliliters was the volume of peripheral blood drawn from each donor. PBMCs numbering at least 7 million were isolated per sample.

The sequence came from a man younger than 35 in good health. The sequenced material came from blood. The chain joins TRBV15 to TRBJ2-7; D call uncertain. The CDR3 coding sequence is TGTGCCACCAGCAGAGATGGTCACGTAGCCTACGAGCAGTACTTC. Encoded protein: CATSRDGHVAYEQYF.